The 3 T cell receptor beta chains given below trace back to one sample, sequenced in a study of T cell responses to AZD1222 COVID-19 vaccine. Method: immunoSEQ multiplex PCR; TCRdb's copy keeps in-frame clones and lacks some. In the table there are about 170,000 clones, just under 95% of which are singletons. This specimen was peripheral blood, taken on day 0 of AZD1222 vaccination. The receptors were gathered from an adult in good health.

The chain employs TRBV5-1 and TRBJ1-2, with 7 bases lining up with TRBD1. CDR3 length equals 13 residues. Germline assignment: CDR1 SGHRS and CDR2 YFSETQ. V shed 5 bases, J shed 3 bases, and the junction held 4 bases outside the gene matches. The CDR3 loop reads CASSATGDYGYTF. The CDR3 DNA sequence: TGCGCCAGCAGTGCCACAGGGGACTATGGCTACACCTTC. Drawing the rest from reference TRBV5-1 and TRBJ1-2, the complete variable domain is KAGVTQTPRYLIKTRGQQVTLSCSPISGHRSVSWYQQTPGQGLQFLFEYFSETQRNKGNFPGRFSGRQFSNSRSEMNVSTLELGDSALYLCASSATGDYGYTFGSGTRLTVV.

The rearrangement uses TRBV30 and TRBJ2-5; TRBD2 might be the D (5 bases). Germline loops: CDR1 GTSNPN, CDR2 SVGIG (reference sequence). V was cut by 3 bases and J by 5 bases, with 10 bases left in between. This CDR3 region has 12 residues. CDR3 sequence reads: CAWSRGGETQYF. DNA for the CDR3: TGTGCCTGGAGCAGAGGCGGGGAGACCCAGTACTTC.

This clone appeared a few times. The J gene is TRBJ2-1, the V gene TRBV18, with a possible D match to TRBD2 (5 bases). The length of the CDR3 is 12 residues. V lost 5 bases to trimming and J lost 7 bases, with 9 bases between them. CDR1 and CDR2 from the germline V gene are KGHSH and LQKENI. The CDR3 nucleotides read TGTGCCAGCTCAGAGGGTTATAATGAGCAGTTCTTC. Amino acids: CASSEGYNEQFF.